This TCR beta chain is drawn from a study of blood T cell repertoires in COVID-19. CDR3 length equals 15 residues. Germline V gene sequence: CDR1 LGHNA, CDR2 YSLEER. V lost 0 bases, J lost 3 bases, and 2 bases stayed unmatched. Repertoires were generated with immunoSEQ multiplex PCR, while TCRdb's copy carries only in-frame clones and drops some. This sample has about 220,000 clones, with roughly 80% found just once. This chain joins TRBV4-3 and TRBJ1-3; 7 nucleotides align to TRBD1. Specimen: PBMCs or T cells enriched from blood (not recorded which). This sequence originates from a woman in her thirties or forties who had been exposed to COVID-19. The CDR3 DNA reads TGCGCCAGCAGCCAAGAACAGGGGTATGGAAACACCATATATTTT. Amino acid sequence: CASSQEQGYGNTIYF.